The 14 T cell receptor beta chains given below trace back to one sample, sequenced in a study of graft-versus-host responses after intestinal transplantation. Measured with immunoSEQ multiplex PCR; TCRdb has only the in-frame clones, and not every one. Of over 80,000 clones listed, around 86% are singletons. Sequencing used PBMCs, obtained 255 days after intestinal transplant. The origin of the receptors is a human patient who received an intestinal transplant, so some T cells may come from the graft donor.

This clone was observed a single time. The chain joins TRBV7-3 to TRBJ2-2; D is perhaps TRBD1 (5 bases). V dropped 5 bases and J dropped 2 bases, with 9 bases sitting between them. The germline CDR1 and CDR2 sequences are SGHTA and FQGTGA. CDR3 length equals 14 residues. Here the CDR3 reads CASSIGVNTGELFF. In DNA form, the CDR3 reads TGTGCCAGCAGCATAGGGGTTAACACCGGGGAGCTGTTTTTT.

The chain combines TRBV28 with TRBJ2-7, with D possibly called TRBD1 or TRBD2 (5 bases each). This CDR3 contains 13 residues. V was shortened by 6 bases and J by 3 bases, with 12 bases between the two germline ends. From germline, CDR1 is MDHEN and CDR2 SYDVKM. The CDR3 loop reads CASRTTRGYEQYF. The DNA for the CDR3 is TGTGCCAGCAGGACCACGAGGGGCTACGAGCAGTACTTC.

This chain joins TRBV16 and TRBJ2-1, with a weak D call TRBD2 (7 bases). This CDR3 region has 15 residues. V was trimmed by 2 bases and J by 4 bases, leaving 12 bases between them. Per the germline V gene, CDR1 is KGHSY and CDR2 is FQNENV. CDR3 sequence reads: CASSQDGGPYNEQFF. The CDR3 DNA follows: TGTGCCAGCAGCCAAGACGGGGGGCCGTACAATGAGCAGTTCTTC.

V gene TRBV5-4 combines with J gene TRBJ1-2; 10 bases map to TRBD1. The CDR3 has 14 amino acids. The germline CDR1 and CDR2 sequences are SGHNT and YYREEE (reference sequence). V lost 3 bases to trimming and J lost 7 bases; unmatched junction nucleotides: 6. The DNA for the CDR3 is TGTGCCAGCAGCTCCGACAGGGGGCGTGGTGGCTACACCTTC. It encodes CASSSDRGRGGYTF.

The J gene is TRBJ2-7, the V gene TRBV11-2, with D perhaps given as TRBD1 or TRBD2 (6 bases each). The CDR3 covers 19 residues. V gave up 1 base and J gave up 3 bases, with 25 bases separating them. The germline gives CDR1 SGHAT, CDR2 FQNNGV. CDR3: CASSLGAILRGTSNYEQYF. In nucleotides, the CDR3 is TGTGCCAGCAGCTTAGGGGCGATCCTTCGGGGGACATCCAACTACGAGCAGTACTTC. Complete variable domain (other parts from reference TRBV11-2 and TRBJ2-7): EAGVAQSPRYKIIEKRQSVAFWCNPISGHATLYWYQQILGQGPKLLIQFQNNGVVDDSQLPKDRFSAERLKGVDSTLKIQPAKLEDSAVYLCASSLGAILRGTSNYEQYFGPGTRLTVT.

CDR3 protein: CASSLAISGGRSSYNEQFF. CDR3 DNA: TGTGCCAGCAGCTTGGCCATTAGTGGCGGGCGGAGCTCCTACAATGAGCAGTTCTTC. V is TRBV5-4 and J is TRBJ2-1; maybe TRBD2 (5 bases). The germline gives CDR1 SGHNT, CDR2 YYREEE (reference sequence). The CDR3 is made up of 19 amino acids. Trimming pared 0 bases from V and 0 bases from J, leaving 19 bases between.

V is TRBV6-1 and J is TRBJ2-7; 9 nucleotides agree with TRBD1. Per the germline V gene, CDR1 is MNHNS and CDR2 is SASEGT. The V segment lost 5 bases and the J segment 9 bases; nucleotides outside the gene matches: 11. The CDR3 covers 14 residues. The DNA for the CDR3 is TGTGCCAGCAGTCCCCGGGACAGGGCTTATGGGCAGTACTTC. Its translation is CASSPRDRAYGQYF.

The chain joins TRBV10-3 to TRBJ2-7, with unresolved D. The V gene's germline CDR1 is ENHRY and CDR2 SYGVKD. The ends were cut back, 2 bases at V and 3 bases at J, with 5 bases in the middle. The CDR3 is 12 amino acids. The CDR3 loop reads CAISEPDYEQYF. Written as DNA, the CDR3 is TGTGCCATCAGTGAGCCCGACTACGAGCAGTACTTC.

This chain uses TRBV10-1 with TRBJ2-7; TRBD1 matches at 7 bases. This CDR3 spans 16 amino acids. Losses at the gene ends were 7 bases for V and 0 bases for J; bases not matched to a gene: 12. Germline V gene lookup returns CDR1 WNHNN and CDR2 SYGVQD (reference sequence). The CDR3 DNA sequence: TGCGCCAGCATTAATGACCGGGACAGATCCTCCTACGAGCAGTACTTC. Translated: CASINDRDRSSYEQYF.

About this clone itself: This same CDR3 is encoded by further DNA sequences in the sample. The chain joins TRBV27 to TRBJ2-3; no definite D call. This CDR3 has 12 residues. Trimming removed 2 bases from V and 1 base from J, with 1 base in between. Germline V gene sequence: CDR1 MNHEY, CDR2 SMNVEV (reference sequence). The CDR3 loop is CASSLGTDTQYF. CDR3 coding DNA: TGTGCCAGCAGTTTAGGCACAGATACGCAGTATTTT.

This chain connects TRBV6-1 to TRBJ2-7, with 11 nucleotides matching TRBD1. The J segment lost 3 bases and the V segment lost 8 bases, leaving 0 bases of the junction unmatched. The germline V gene encodes CDR1 MNHNS and CDR2 SASEGT. This CDR3 spans 12 amino acids. CDR3 nucleotides: TGTGCCAGCGGGACAGGGGGCTACGAGCAGTACTTC. It specifies CASGTGGYEQYF.

The chain employs TRBV9 and TRBJ2-3, with 14 bases lining up with TRBD2. Germline V gene lookup returns CDR1 SGDLS and CDR2 YYNGEE. Unmatched junction bases numbered 0, after V lost 0 bases and J lost 0 bases. The CDR3 has 17 amino acids. The CDR3 DNA follows: TGTGCCAGCAGCGTAGGGACTAGCGGGGGGAGCACAGATACGCAGTATTTT. Encoded protein: CASSVGTSGGSTDTQYF.

The CDR3 nucleotides are TGTGCCAGCAGCTTAATAGCAGGCACTGAAGCTTTCTTT. Protein product: CASSLIAGTEAFF. V and J are TRBV11-2 and TRBJ1-1; D is unresolved. V was clipped by 2 bases and J by 4 bases, with 8 bases between them. CDR3 length: 13 residues. CDR1 and CDR2 (germline): SGHAT, FQNNGV.

This chain uses TRBV15 with TRBJ1-2; D unclear. The CDR3 length is 13 residues. V was clipped by 5 bases and J by 2 bases, with 9 bases between them. CDR1 is LNHNV and CDR2 is YYDKDF in the germline V gene (reference sequence). The CDR3 loop reads CATSLDGNYGYTF. CDR3 nucleotides: TGTGCCACCAGCCTGGACGGAAACTATGGCTACACCTTC.